This TCR beta chain is drawn from a study of post-analysis software for immune sequencing data. Study-wide context: Patients with relapsing-remitting, secondary progressive and progressive-relapsing multiple sclerosis courses were all represented.

The length of the CDR3 is 14 residues. CDR1 and CDR2 (germline): MNHEY, SVGEGT. V was cut by 6 bases and J by 4 bases, with 13 bases left in between. Turning to this clonotype: Its antigen is currently unknown.

cDNA libraries of TCR beta carried unique molecular identifiers. It was from approximately 0.91 to 9.4 million T cells that about 540,000 cDNA molecules came. TCRdb re-derived calls from the PCR reads in MiXCR, one entry per CDR3 protein. The sample carries fewer than 550,000 distinct CDR3 sequences, roughly 34% recorded once. Study-wide results and limits: There was significantly lower normalized Chao1 diversity in multiple sclerosis patients than in controls. The study found TRBV5-6, TRBV5-1 and TRBV20-1 among roughly 5 TRBV segments more frequent in patients than controls.

Sequencing was performed on blood. This TCR was sampled from a girl aged 2-17 years with multiple sclerosis. The V call is TRBV6-2 or TRBV6-3, the J call TRBJ1-5; D remains unclear. The CDR3 coding sequence is TGTGCCAGCAGCCCCACACAAGTTAATCAGCCCCAGCATTTT. It is translated as CASSPTQVNQPQHF.